This entry is about one T cell receptor (beta chain). The antigen it recognizes is unknown. No base-level quality is on record; no much larger clone is a single base apart. The 39 donors, aged about 6 to 100 years, were systemically healthy Caucasian individuals from Russia. Approximately 11 milliliters of peripheral blood were drawn from each donor into EDTA-treated Vacutainer tubes. Ficoll-Paque density-gradient centrifugation was used to isolate PBMCs, with at least 6 million per sample. Trizol reagent was used to extract total RNA from PBMCs, with at least 5 micrograms per sample. For every donor, an aliquot of PBMCs went through flow cytometry to measure the percentages of naive CD45RAhigh/CD27high T cells. The germline V gene specifies SGHRS as CDR1 and YFSETQ as CDR2. Reading from cysteine to phenylalanine, the CDR3 counts 14 amino acids. Of the read, only the CDR3 DNA is kept; its 42 bases are in frame from base 1. V loses 5 bases, J loses 10 bases, and the germline ends lie 19 bases apart.

Library generation was performed with 5' RACE. Data came from an Illumina HiSeq 2500. A second PCR of roughly 6 to 11 cycles was run with a J-beta primer mix and a sample-barcoded 5' primer. Each TCR beta cDNA molecule received a unique molecular identifier from a template-switch 5' adaptor carrying 12 random nucleotides. Each sample yielded at least 3 million CDR3-containing paired-end reads. All of the RNA was converted into first-strand cDNA using the Mint cDNA synthesis kit, with a TRBC-specific oligonucleotide serving as the primer. After uracil-DNA glycosylase treatment, a first 18-cycle PCR used universal primers M1SS and BC2_uni_R on all cDNA. In the original analysis: Each sample was normalized by randomly selecting 1 million high-quality reads, each carrying a distinct molecular identifier. Reads sharing molecular identifiers were discarded rather than binned into consensus sequences. CDR3 identification, clonotype clustering and error correction used MiTCR with a Q25 quality threshold and the strictest error-elimination algorithm. Lower-bound total TCR beta diversity was estimated with a nonparametric unseen species model using Euler transformation. TCRdb trimmed the raw reads at Q25, called clones with MiXCR and kept productive beta chains. Every entry covers one CDR3 protein and lists the most common genes and DNA from its rows. These V and J calls derive from TCRdb rather than the authors' analysis. In all, the sample holds around 1,700,000 distinct CDR3 sequences, and under 30% of those were seen once. 7.7% of the sample is taken by the ten largest.

The data originate from a study of blood T cells in healthy people across ages (dated by TCRdb to the mid-2010s). Describing the broader study: In model experiments, template switching captured about one uniquely barcoded TCR beta cDNA molecule for every two T cells. The study measured age-related changes in TCR beta repertoire diversity using deep sequencing normalized with unique cDNA molecular identifiers. The donors were split into four age groups: young (average around 15 years), middle-aged (around 37), aged (more than 55) and long-lived (82). To avoid experimental bias, donors of different ages were randomly spread across the sequencing lanes. Using the same blood draw, the study looked at two additional independent replicas of 1 million unique cDNA reads for two donors, one aged 18 to 30 and the other aged 80 or older.

Paper-wide results and their limitations: The long-lived group showed more naive CD4+ T cells, fewer expanded clones and increased TCR diversity than the aged group, suggesting age selection. A strong correlation was found between observed TCR beta diversity and the percentage of naive T cells measured by flow cytometry. Total diversity estimates from one million sequenced T cells were considered lower bounds and underestimates. Observed TCR beta diversity per million T cells fell roughly linearly with age, and a significant reduction was already apparent by age roughly 40. Bulk unsorted PBMC profiling prevented conclusive comparison of naive and antigen-experienced compartments. Donor CMV infection status was unknown, potentially confounding age-related changes in expanded clonotypes.

This sequence was found in a woman aged 25 to 39 in good health. The sample consisted of blood. The V and J segments used are TRBV5-1 and TRBJ2-1; the D gene is possibly TRBD1, with 6 bases matching. DNA sequence: TGCGCCAGCAGGTCGGGACACGGGCTTAGCGAGCAGTTCTTC. This is translated as CASRSGHGLSEQFF.